In this sample, the clone carrying this T cell receptor beta chain turned up a few times. No antigen is known for it. These data are taken from a study of CD8 T cells in ankylosing spondylitis. Points from the study as a whole: What appeared characteristic of ankylosing spondylitis blood was a TCR beta motif of eight highly homologous variants. Past studies reported some motif variants in reactive arthritis synovial fluid and blood.

Germline V CDR1 and CDR2: DFQATT, SNEGSKA (reference sequence). The CDR3 totals 14 residues. With 2 bases removed from V and 2 bases from J, the gap between germline ends came to 9 bases. MiXCR was run by TCRdb on the 5' RACE reads, yielding one entry per CDR3 protein. Of 400,000 or so distinct CDR3 sequences in the sample, roughly 27% were seen once. The chain recombines TRBV20-1 with TRBJ2-2; D possibly corresponds to TRBD2 (5 bases). The origin of this receptor is a male donor with ankylosing spondylitis. Specimen: blood, either unsorted or a sorted T cell fraction (not recorded which). CDR3 sequence: CSARRTGNTGELFF. The CDR3, as DNA: TGCAGTGCTAGAAGGACTGGAAACACCGGGGAGCTGTTTTTT.